This record looks at one T cell receptor beta chain sequence and its context. Its antigen is undetermined. Time point: newly diagnosed GD, antithyroid drugs for less than 3 months. Extracted PBMC RNA gave rise to the TCR library. CDR3 regions were amplified by Arm-PCR using iRepertoire HTBI primers to build TCR beta libraries. MiXCR, applied by TCRdb to the multiplex PCR reads, yields one record per CDR3 protein. Among about 450,000 distinct CDR3 sequences listed, 14% were seen once. The sample originates from a study of regulatory T cells in long-lasting Graves disease. About the study: New Graves' disease cases had less than 3 months of antithyroid drugs.

General study results and limits: Sampling was limited to peripheral blood rather than thyroid tissue.

These records were also assigned to another study, of T cells in Graves' hyperthyroidism and ophthalmopathy. As that study records: Blood also showed most of the thyroid clonotypes that were expanded above 0.001.

This specimen consisted of peripheral blood mononuclear cells (PBMCs), obtained at new diagnosis, from a patient treated with antithyroid drugs. The sequence derives from a woman in her 50s with Graves disease.

CDR3: CASSYSGALGGEQYF. DNA for the CDR3: TGTGCCAGCAGTTACTCGGGCGCCTTGGGGGGCGAGCAGTACTTC. The chain uses TRBV6-5 and TRBJ2-7, with a weak D call TRBD2 (6 bases). This CDR3 contains 15 residues. V lost 0 bases and J lost 6, with 15 bases in between. Germline loops: CDR1 MNHEY, CDR2 SVGAGI.